This T cell receptor beta chain is from a study of cytomegalovirus exposure and HLA in healthy donors. Use of 60 Vbeta and 13 Jbeta primers characterized the PCR. Profiling relied on immunoSEQ multiplex PCR, and the TCRdb table lists in-frame clones only, not all of them. Seen here are 150,000 to 200,000 clones, approximately 80% observed once, and the top ten hold under 2.5%. The germline V and J ends were trimmed by 3 bases and 4 bases, with 9 bases remaining between them. The CDR3 contains 13 residues. The germline V gene encodes CDR1 WNHNN and CDR2 SYGVQD (reference sequence). This clonotype was sampled from a man aged 50 or older in good health and CMV-seropositive. The specimen was PBMCs. The rearrangement joins TRBV10-1 to TRBJ1-2, with D uncertain. For the CDR3, the DNA is TGCGCCAGCAGTGACCAGGCAACCTATGGCTACACCTTC. This sequence encodes CASSDQATYGYTF.